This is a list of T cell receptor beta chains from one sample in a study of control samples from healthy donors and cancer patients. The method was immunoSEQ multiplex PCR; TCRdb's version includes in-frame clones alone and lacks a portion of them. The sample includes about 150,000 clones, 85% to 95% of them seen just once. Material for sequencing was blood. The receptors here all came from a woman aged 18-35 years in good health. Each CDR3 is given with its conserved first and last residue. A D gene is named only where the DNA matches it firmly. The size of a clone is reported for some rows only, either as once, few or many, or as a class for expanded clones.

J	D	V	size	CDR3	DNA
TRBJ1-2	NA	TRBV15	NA	CATSREDYGYTF	TGTGCCACCAGCAGAGAAGACTATGGCTACACCTTC
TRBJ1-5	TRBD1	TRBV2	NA	CASSEVNRGYSQPQHF	TGTGCCAGCAGTGAAGTGAACAGGGGTTATAGTCAGCCCCAGCATTTT
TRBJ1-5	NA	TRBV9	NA	CASSARGGWNQPQHF	TGTGCCAGCAGCGCCCGAGGGGGGTGGAATCAGCCCCAGCATTTT
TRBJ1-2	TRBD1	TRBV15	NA	CATSRGGGQGYYGYTF	TGTGCCACCAGCAGGGGCGGTGGACAGGGGTACTATGGCTACACCTTC
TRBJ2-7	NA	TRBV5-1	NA	CASSLGLGQGGALSYEQYF	TGCGCCAGCAGCTTGGGGTTAGGTCAGGGGGGCGCCCTCTCCTACGAGCAGTACTTC
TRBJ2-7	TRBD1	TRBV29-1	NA	CSAQPRDRSYEQYF	TGCAGCGCTCAACCCCGGGACAGGTCGTACGAGCAGTACTTC
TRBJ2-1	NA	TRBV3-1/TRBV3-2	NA	CASSLPNNEQFF	TGTGCCAGCAGCCTTCCCAACAATGAGCAGTTCTTC
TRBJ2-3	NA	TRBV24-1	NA	CATSAPDTDTQYF	TGTGCCACCAGTGCCCCCGACACAGATACGCAGTATTTT
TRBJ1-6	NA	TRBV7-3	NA	CASSLTGTDSPLHF	TGTGCCAGCAGCTTAACAGGGACCGATTCACCCCTCCACTTT
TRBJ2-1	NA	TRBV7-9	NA	CASSLIDAYGQFF	TGTGCCAGCAGCTTAATCGATGCATATGGTCAGTTCTTC
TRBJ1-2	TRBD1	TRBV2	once	CASSDGTGYGYTF	TGTGCCAGCAGCGACGGGACAGGTTATGGCTACACCTTC
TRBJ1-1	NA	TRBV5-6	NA	CASNQQGSTEAFF	TGTGCCAGCAACCAACAGGGTAGCACTGAAGCTTTCTTT
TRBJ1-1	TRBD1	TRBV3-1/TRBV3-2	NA	CASSLGQGTAFF	TGTGCCAGCAGCCTGGGACAGGGAACGGCTTTCTTT
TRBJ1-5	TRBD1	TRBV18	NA	CASSPTGTNSPQHF	TGTGCCAGCTCACCGACAGGGACCAATTCACCCCAGCATTTT
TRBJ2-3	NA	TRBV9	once	CASSLGRGPDTQYF	TGTGCCAGCAGCCTTGGACGGGGACCAGATACGCAGTATTTT
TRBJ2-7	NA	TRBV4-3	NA	CASSQSLSADSYEQYF	TGCGCCAGCAGCCAGAGCCTATCGGCGGATTCCTACGAGCAGTACTTC
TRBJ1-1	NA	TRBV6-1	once	CASSEQQGGVTEAFF	TGTGCCAGCAGTGAACAACAAGGGGGGGTGACTGAAGCTTTCTTT
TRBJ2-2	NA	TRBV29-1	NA	CSIATGPGELFF	TGCAGCATCGCGACTGGGCCCGGGGAGCTGTTTTTT
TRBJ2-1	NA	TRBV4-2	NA	CASSQEWAYNEQFF	TGTGCCAGCAGCCAAGAATGGGCCTACAATGAGCAGTTCTTC
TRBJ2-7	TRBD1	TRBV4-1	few	CASSQELTGTVAYEQYF	TGCGCCAGCAGCCAAGAACTAACCGGGACAGTAGCCTACGAGCAGTACTTC
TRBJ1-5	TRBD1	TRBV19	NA	CASSSSGTVNQPQHF	TGTGCCAGTAGTTCTTCCGGGACAGTCAATCAGCCCCAGCATTTT
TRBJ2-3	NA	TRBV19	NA	CASSFRRDTDTQYF	TGTGCCAGTAGTTTCCGACGAGACACAGATACGCAGTATTTT
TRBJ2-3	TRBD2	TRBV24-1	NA	CATSDLTSGTSEGVTDTQYF	TGTGCCACCAGTGATTTGACTAGCGGGACCTCCGAGGGGGTCACAGATACGCAGTATTTT
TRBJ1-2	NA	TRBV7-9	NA	CASSLEIDGYTF	TGTGCCAGCAGCTTAGAAATAGATGGCTACACCTTC
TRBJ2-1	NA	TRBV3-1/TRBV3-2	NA	CASSAQYGNEQFF	TGTGCCAGCAGCGCTCAATACGGCAATGAGCAGTTCTTC
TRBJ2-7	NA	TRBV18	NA	CASSGLGPSFYEQYF	TGTGCCAGCTCCGGCCTAGGCCCTTCCTTCTACGAGCAGTACTTC
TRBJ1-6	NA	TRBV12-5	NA	CASGPEPWYGNSPLHF	TGTGCTAGTGGTCCCGAACCTTGGTATGGCAATTCACCCCTCCACTTT
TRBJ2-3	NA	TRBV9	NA	CASSVGPVREYTQYF	TGTGCCAGCAGCGTAGGGCCCGTGAGGGAATATACGCAGTATTTT
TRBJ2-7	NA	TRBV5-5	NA	CASSLFYEQYF	TGTGCCAGCAGCTTGTTCTACGAGCAGTACTTC
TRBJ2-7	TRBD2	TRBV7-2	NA	CASSSIAGGLEKQYF	TGTGCCAGCAGCTCTATAGCGGGGGGGCTTGAGAAGCAGTACTTC
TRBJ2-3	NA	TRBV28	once	CASSSSGARWDF	TGTGCCAGCAGTTCCTCCGGGGCCCGGTGGGATTTT
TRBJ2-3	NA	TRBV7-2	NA	CASSFLVVLRTDTQYF	TGTGCCAGCAGCTTTCTGGTGGTCCTTAGGACAGATACGCAGTATTTT
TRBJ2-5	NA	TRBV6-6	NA	CASRDNAETQYF	TGTGCCAGCAGAGACAATGCCGAGACCCAGTACTTC
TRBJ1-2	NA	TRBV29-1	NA	CSVEDQDYYTF	TGCAGCGTTGAAGATCAAGACTACTACACCTTC
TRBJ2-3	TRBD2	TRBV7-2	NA	CASSLAGLAGLTDTQYF	TGTGCCAGCAGCCTAGCGGGGCTAGCGGGCCTCACAGATACGCAGTATTTT
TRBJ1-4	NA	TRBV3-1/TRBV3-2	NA	CASSPRTDKLFF	TGTGCCAGCAGCCCTCGGACGGATAAACTGTTTTTT
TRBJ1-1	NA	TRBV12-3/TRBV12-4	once	CASSLELVTEAFF	TGTGCCAGCAGTTTGGAATTGGTCACTGAAGCTTTCTTT
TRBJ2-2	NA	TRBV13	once	CASSSGGGGELFF	TGTGCCAGCAGCTCCGGGGGCGGCGGGGAGCTGTTTTTT
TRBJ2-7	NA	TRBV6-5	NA	CASSLNRGGMNEQYF	TGTGCCAGCAGTCTCAACAGGGGAGGAATGAACGAGCAGTACTTC
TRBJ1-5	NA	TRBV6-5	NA	CASSIQGTQPQHF	TGTGCCAGCAGTATACAGGGAACTCAGCCCCAGCATTTT
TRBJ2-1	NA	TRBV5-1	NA	CASSLPQGRSYNEQFF	TGCGCCAGCAGCTTACCCCAGGGGCGCTCCTACAATGAGCAGTTCTTC
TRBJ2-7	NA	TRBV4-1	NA	CASSQSVRTYYEQYF	TGCGCCAGCAGCCAATCCGTAAGGACTTACTACGAGCAGTACTTC
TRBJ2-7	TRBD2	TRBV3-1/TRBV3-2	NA	CASSRAEGRGYEQYF	TGTGCCAGCAGCCGGGCAGAGGGGAGGGGCTACGAGCAGTACTTC
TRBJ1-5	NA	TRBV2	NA	CASTRTASNQPQHF	TGTGCCAGCACCAGGACAGCTAGCAATCAGCCCCAGCATTTT